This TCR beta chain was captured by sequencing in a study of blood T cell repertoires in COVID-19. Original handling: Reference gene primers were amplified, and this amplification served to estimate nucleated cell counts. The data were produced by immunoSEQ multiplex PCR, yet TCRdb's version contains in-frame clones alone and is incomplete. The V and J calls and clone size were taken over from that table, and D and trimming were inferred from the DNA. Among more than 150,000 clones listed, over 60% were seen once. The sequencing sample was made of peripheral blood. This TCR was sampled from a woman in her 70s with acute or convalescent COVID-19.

CDR3 nucleotide sequence: TGTGCCAGTTCGGACAGGGTATTCGCTGAAGCTTTCTTT. Amino acid sequence: CASSDRVFAEAFF. This sequence joins TRBV19 and TRBJ1-1; 8 nucleotides align to TRBD1. J lost 6 bases, V lost 8 bases, and 8 bases had no gene match. The CDR3 consists of 13 residues. Germline lookup yields CDR1 LNHDA and CDR2 SQIVND (reference sequence).